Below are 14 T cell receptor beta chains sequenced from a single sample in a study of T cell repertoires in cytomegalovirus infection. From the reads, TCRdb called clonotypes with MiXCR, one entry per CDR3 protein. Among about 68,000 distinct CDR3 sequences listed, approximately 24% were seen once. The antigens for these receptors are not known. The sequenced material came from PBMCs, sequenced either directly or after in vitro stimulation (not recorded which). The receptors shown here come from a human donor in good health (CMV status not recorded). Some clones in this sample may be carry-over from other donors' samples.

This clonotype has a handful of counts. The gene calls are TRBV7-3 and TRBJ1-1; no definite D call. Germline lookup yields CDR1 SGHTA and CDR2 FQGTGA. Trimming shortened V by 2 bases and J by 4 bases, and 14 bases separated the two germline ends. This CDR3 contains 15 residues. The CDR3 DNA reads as TGTGCCAGCAGCTTATTAGCGATACGTAGCACTGAAGCTTTCTTT. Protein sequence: CASSLLAIRSTEAFF.

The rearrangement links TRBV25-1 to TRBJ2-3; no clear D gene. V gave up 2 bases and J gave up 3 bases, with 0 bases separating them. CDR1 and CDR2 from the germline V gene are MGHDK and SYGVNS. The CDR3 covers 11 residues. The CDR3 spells CASSETDTQYF. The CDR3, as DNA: TGTGCCAGCAGTGAAACAGATACGCAGTATTTT.

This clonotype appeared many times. CDR3 coding DNA: TGCAGCGTTGAATCGACAGTTAACTATGGCTACACCTTC. It is translated as CSVESTVNYGYTF. V and J are TRBV29-1 and TRBJ1-2, with a weak D call TRBD1 (5 bases). The CDR3 length is 13 residues. V lost 2 bases, J lost 1 base, and 8 bases lay in between. Germline CDR1 is SQVTM and CDR2 is ANQGSEA.

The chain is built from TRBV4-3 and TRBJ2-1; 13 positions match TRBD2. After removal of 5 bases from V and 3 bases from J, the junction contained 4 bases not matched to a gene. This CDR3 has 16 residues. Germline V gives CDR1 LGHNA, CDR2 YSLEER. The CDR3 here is CASSNRLAGGYNEQFF. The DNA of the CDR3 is TGCGCCAGCAGCAACAGACTAGCGGGAGGCTACAATGAGCAGTTCTTC.

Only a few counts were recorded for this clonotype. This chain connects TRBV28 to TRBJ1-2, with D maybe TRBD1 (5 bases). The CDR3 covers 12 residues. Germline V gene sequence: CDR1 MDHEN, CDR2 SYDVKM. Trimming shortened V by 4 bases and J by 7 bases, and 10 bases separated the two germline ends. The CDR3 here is CASSSPGGGYTF. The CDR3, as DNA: TGTGCCAGCAGTTCCCCTGGGGGTGGCTACACCTTC.

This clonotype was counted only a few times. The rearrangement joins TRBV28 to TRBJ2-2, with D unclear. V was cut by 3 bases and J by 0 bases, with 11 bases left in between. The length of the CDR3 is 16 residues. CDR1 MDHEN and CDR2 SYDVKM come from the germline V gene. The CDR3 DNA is TGTGCCAGCAGTTTGCCGACAACTTCGAACACCGGGGAGCTGTTTTTT. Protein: CASSLPTTSNTGELFF.

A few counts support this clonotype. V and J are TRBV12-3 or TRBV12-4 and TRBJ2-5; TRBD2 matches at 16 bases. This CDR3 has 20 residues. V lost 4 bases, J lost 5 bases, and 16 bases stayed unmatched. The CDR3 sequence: CASSSYDGTSGRGPRETQYF. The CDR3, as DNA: TGTGCCAGCAGTTCATATGATGGGACTAGCGGGAGGGGTCCGAGGGAGACCCAGTACTTC.

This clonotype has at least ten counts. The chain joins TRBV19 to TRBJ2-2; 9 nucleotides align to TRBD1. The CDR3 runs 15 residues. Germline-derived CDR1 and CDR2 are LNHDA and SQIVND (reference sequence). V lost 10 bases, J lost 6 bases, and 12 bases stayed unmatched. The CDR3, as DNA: TGTGCCACCACGTCCCGGGACAGGGCGGCCGGGGAGCTGTTTTTT. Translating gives CATTSRDRAAGELFF.

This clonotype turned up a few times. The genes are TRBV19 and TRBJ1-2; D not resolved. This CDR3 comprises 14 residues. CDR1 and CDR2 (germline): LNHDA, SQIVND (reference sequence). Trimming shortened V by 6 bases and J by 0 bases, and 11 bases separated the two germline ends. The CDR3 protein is CASRPGRTNYGYTF. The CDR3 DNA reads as TGTGCCAGTAGGCCCGGACGGACTAACTATGGCTACACCTTC.

In nucleotides, the CDR3 is TGCGCCAGCAGCCAAGATAAGGGACAGGGAGGAAACACCATATATTTT. This codes for CASSQDKGQGGNTIYF. The V and J genes are TRBV4-1 and TRBJ1-3; TRBD1 agrees at 9 bases. Looked up from germline, CDR1 is MGHRA and CDR2 is YSYEKL. With V trimmed by 0 bases and J by 4 bases, 4 bases remained unmatched. The length of the CDR3 is 16 residues.

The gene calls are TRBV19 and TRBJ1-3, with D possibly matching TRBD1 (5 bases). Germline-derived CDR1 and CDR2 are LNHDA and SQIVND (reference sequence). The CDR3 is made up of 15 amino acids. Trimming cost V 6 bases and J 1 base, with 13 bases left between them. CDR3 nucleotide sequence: TGTGCCAGTAGAGCCCTCGGGGGATCTGGAAACACCATATATTTT. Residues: CASRALGGSGNTIYF.

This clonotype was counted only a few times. The CDR3 DNA follows: TGTGCCAGCAGCTCCTGGACTAGCGGAGGGGACAATGAGCAGTTCTTC. It yields the protein CASSSWTSGGDNEQFF. V and J are TRBV7-3 and TRBJ2-1, with TRBD2 matching over 10 bases. Germline V gives CDR1 SGHTA, CDR2 FQGTGA. After removal of 4 bases from V and 5 bases from J, the junction contained 8 bases not matched to a gene. This CDR3 region has 16 residues.

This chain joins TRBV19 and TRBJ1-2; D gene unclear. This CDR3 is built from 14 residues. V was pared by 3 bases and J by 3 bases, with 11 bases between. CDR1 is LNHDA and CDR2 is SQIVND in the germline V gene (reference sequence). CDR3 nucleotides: TGTGCCAGTAGTATCAATCAAGTGGACTATGGCTACACCTTC. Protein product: CASSINQVDYGYTF.

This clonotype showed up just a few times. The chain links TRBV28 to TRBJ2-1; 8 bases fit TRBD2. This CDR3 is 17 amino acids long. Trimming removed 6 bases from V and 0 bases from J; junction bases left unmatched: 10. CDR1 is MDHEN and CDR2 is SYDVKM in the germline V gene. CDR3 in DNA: TGTGCCAGCAGGGGGGTTAGCGGGATGAGCTCCTACAATGAGCAGTTCTTC. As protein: CASRGVSGMSSYNEQFF.